These 14 T cell receptor beta chains were sequenced from one sample in a study of blood T cells in healthy people across ages. The use of a sample-barcoded 5' primer and a J-beta primer mix characterized a second PCR of about 7 to 12 cycles. TCRdb reprocessed the 5' RACE reads via MiXCR and lists one record per CDR3 protein. This sample has roughly 1.9 million distinct CDR3 sequences, with about two fifths found just once. Specimen: blood. Receptor source: a human donor in good health.

A few counts support this clonotype. This rearrangement joins TRBV7-2 to TRBJ1-2, with TRBD1 as a possible D gene (6 bases). This CDR3 is 13 amino acids long. V lost 5 bases and J 8 bases, leaving 15 bases between the germline ends. Germline CDR1 is SGHTA and CDR2 is FQGNSA. CDR3 nucleotide sequence: TGTGCCAGCAGCGTTGGGGGGGCTCAAGGCTACACCTTC. Translation: CASSVGGAQGYTF.

This chain joins TRBV9 and TRBJ2-2; D not certain. The V gene's germline CDR1 is SGDLS and CDR2 YYNGEE. Trimming took 0 bases from V and 7 from J, leaving 4 bases between them. CDR3 length equals 12 residues. CDR3 loop: CASSVVLGELFF. CDR3 bases: TGTGCCAGCAGCGTAGTACTCGGGGAGCTGTTTTTT.

The chain links TRBV10-3 to TRBJ2-3, with a possible D match to TRBD2 (5 bases). From germline, CDR1 is ENHRY and CDR2 SYGVKD. Between the trimmed V and J ends, which lost 3 bases and 7 bases, there was a span of 11 bases. There are 13 residues in the CDR3. The CDR3 region is CAISDLSGNTQYF. The CDR3 coding sequence is TGTGCCATCAGTGATTTGTCGGGGAATACGCAGTATTTT.

The rearrangement links TRBV7-2 to TRBJ2-7; D might be TRBD1 or TRBD2, each matching 5 bases. In germline, CDR1 is SGHTA, CDR2 FQGNSA. The CDR3 runs 14 residues. Trimming pared 1 base from V and 7 bases from J, leaving 14 bases between. CDR3 coding DNA: TGTGCCAGCAGCTTAGGGTTCGGGGCTGGAGAGCAGTACTTC. This codes for CASSLGFGAGEQYF.

This clonotype was seen more than once but under ten times. V is TRBV9 and J is TRBJ2-1; 8 nucleotides align to TRBD2. V trimming: 4 bases; J trimming: 8 bases; junction bases outside the gene matches: 8. This CDR3 comprises 14 residues. CDR1 is SGDLS, CDR2 YYNGEE, per germline. The CDR3 loop is CASSLGLVTHEQFF. In nucleotides, the CDR3 is TGTGCCAGCAGCCTGGGACTAGTGACGCATGAGCAGTTCTTC.

This chain connects TRBV6-2 or TRBV6-3 to TRBJ2-1; either TRBD1 or TRBD2 may fit D (5 bases each). The V end lost 5 bases, the J end lost 8 bases, and 16 bases lay between the germline ends. The CDR3 has 14 residues. Germline assignment: CDR1 MNHEY and CDR2 SVGEGT. DNA of the CDR3: TGTGCCAGCAGTCAACGGGGCCGGGGCGATGAGCAGTTCTTC. Translating gives CASSQRGRGDEQFF.

This clonotype was observed a handful of times. V gene TRBV20-1 combines with J gene TRBJ1-1; no clear D. The CDR3 totals 13 residues. Looked up from germline, CDR1 is DFQATT and CDR2 is SNEGSKA (reference sequence). V lost 3 bases, J lost 1 base, and 9 bases lay in between. CDR3 DNA sequence: TGCAGTGCTAGCAGACGGGAGAACACTGAAGCTTTCTTT. It specifies CSASRRENTEAFF.

CDR3 coding DNA: TGTGCCAGCACGGGACAGATGTACACTGAAGCTTTCTTT. This translates into CASTGQMYTEAFF. The V and J genes are TRBV25-1 and TRBJ1-1, with 7 bases lining up with TRBD1. The V and J ends lost 7 bases and 3 bases, in that order; junction bases with no gene match: 5. The CDR3 length is 13 residues. Germline-derived CDR1 and CDR2 are MGHDK and SYGVNS.

The V call is TRBV20-1, the J call TRBJ2-1; 8 nucleotides match TRBD1. This CDR3 contains 15 residues. Losses at the gene ends were 2 bases for V and 3 bases for J; bases not matched to a gene: 6. Germline CDR1 and CDR2: DFQATT and SNEGSKA (reference sequence). CDR3 DNA: TGCAGTGCTAGACCCCGGGACAGGATCTACAATGAGCAGTTCTTC. It is translated as CSARPRDRIYNEQFF.

The V call is TRBV20-1, the J call TRBJ1-4, with 7 nucleotides matching TRBD1. The V and J ends lost 6 bases and 0 bases, in that order; junction bases with no gene match: 1. CDR3 size: 13 residues. Germline V gene lookup returns CDR1 DFQATT and CDR2 SNEGSKA (reference sequence). CDR3 DNA: TGCAGTGCCGGACAGGCAACTAATGAAAAACTGTTTTTT. Translating it yields CSAGQATNEKLFF.

The rearrangement uses TRBV7-2 and TRBJ1-2; D ambiguous. V lost 5 bases and J lost 5, with 18 bases in between. Germline CDR1 is SGHTA and CDR2 is FQGNSA. The length of the CDR3 is 15 residues. The CDR3 DNA follows: TGTGCCAGCAGCCAAAGAGGCTGGGATAATTATGGCTACACCTTC. Translating gives CASSQRGWDNYGYTF.

This clonotype was counted between two and nine times. The V call is TRBV5-1, the J call TRBJ2-3, with 8 bases matching TRBD2. Germline-derived CDR1 and CDR2 are SGHRS and YFSETQ. The CDR3 contains 17 residues. V lost 0 bases and J lost 3; bases outside the gene matches: 9. As DNA, the CDR3 is TGCGCCAGCAGCTTGGAACGGGGGGGCTTGGTGACAGATACGCAGTATTTT. This translates into CASSLERGGLVTDTQYF. Based on the CDR3 plus reference TRBV5-1 and TRBJ2-3, the full variable domain is KAGVTQTPRYLIKTRGQQVTLSCSPISGHRSVSWYQQTPGQGLQFLFEYFSETQRNKGNFPGRFSGRQFSNSRSEMNVSTLELGDSALYLCASSLERGGLVTDTQYFGPGTRLTVL.

This clonotype was detected a few times. This rearrangement joins TRBV11-2 to TRBJ2-1, with D perhaps matching TRBD2 (7 bases). CDR3 length equals 15 residues. V shed 6 bases and J shed 2 bases, with 14 bases lying between them. Germline assignment: CDR1 SGHAT and CDR2 FQNNGV. Here the CDR3 reads CASRRFGGPYNEQFF. CDR3 DNA: TGTGCCAGCAGACGGTTCGGGGGGCCCTACAATGAGCAGTTCTTC.

The chain has TRBV2 and TRBJ1-6, with TRBD1 matching 7 bases. Germline assignment: CDR1 SNHLY and CDR2 FYNNEI. The CDR3 spans 14 residues. After removal of 7 bases from V and 12 bases from J, the junction contained 12 bases not matched to a gene. The CDR3 sequence: CASTDRQGPRPLHF. The CDR3 DNA reads TGTGCCAGCACAGACCGACAGGGTCCCCGACCCCTCCACTTT.